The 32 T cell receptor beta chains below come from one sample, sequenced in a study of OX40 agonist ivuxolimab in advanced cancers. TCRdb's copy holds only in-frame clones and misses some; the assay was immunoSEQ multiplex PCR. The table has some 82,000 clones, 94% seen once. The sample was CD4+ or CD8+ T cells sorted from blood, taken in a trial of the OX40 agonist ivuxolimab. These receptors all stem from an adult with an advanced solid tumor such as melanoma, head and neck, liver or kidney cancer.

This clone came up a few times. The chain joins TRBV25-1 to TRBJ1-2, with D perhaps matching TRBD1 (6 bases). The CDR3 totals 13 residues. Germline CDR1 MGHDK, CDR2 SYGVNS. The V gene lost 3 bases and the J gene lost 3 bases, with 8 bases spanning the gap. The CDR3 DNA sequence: TGTGCCAGCAGTGACACAGGGCACTATGGCTACACCTTC. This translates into CASSDTGHYGYTF.

CDR3 DNA sequence: TGTGCCAGCAGGACTGAAGCGGGCAGGGATTATGGCTACACCTTC. Translated, it gives CASRTEAGRDYGYTF. The chain employs TRBV21-1 and TRBJ1-2. TRBV21-1 is assigned pseudogene status. The CDR3 length is 15 residues.

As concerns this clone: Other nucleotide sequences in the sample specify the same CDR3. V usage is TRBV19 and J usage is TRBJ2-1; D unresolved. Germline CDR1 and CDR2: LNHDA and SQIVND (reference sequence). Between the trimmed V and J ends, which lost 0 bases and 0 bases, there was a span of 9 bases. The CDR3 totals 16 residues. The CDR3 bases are TGTGCCAGTAGTATAGAACGGATTAGCTCCTACAATGAGCAGTTCTTC. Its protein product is CASSIERISSYNEQFF.

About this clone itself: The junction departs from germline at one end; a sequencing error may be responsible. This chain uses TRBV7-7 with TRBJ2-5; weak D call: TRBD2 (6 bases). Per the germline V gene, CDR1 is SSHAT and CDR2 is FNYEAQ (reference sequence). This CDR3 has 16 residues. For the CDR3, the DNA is TGTGCTAGCAGCTTAGAACTAGCTGGGGCAGTAGAGACCCAGTACTTC. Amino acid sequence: CASSLELAGAVETQYF.

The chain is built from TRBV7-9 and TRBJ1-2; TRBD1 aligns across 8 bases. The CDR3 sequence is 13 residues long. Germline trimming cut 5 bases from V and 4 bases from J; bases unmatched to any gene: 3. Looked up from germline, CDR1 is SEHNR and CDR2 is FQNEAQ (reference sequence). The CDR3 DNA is TGTGCCAGCAGCACCACAGGGGGCTATGGCTACACCTTC. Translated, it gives CASSTTGGYGYTF.

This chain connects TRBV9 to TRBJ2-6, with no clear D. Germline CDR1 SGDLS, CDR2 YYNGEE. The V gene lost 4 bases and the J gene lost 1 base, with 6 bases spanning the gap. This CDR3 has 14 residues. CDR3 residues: CASSTQSGANVLTF. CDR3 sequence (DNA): TGTGCCAGCAGCACACAATCTGGGGCCAACGTCCTGACTTTC.

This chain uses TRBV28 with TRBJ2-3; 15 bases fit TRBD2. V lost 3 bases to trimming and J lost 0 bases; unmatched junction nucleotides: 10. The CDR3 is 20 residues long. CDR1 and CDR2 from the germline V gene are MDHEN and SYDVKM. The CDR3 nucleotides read TGTGCCAGCAGTTTCGGGGGAGGACTAGCGGGAGGGCGGAGCACAGATACGCAGTATTTT. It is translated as CASSFGGGLAGGRSTDTQYF.

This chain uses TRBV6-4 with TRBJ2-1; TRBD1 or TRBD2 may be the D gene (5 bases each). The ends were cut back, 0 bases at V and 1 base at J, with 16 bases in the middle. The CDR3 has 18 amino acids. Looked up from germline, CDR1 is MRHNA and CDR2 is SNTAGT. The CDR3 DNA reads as TGTGCCAGCAGTGACTCGAAGAGGGGCGGGTTATCCTACAATGAGCAGTTCTTC. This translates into CASSDSKRGGLSYNEQFF.

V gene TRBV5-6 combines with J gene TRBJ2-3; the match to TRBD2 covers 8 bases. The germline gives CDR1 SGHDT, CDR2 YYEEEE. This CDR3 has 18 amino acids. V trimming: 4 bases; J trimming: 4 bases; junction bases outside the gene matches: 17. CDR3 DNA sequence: TGTGCCAGCAGCCCAAGCGGGAGTCGGTTCCGTGGCGCAGATACGCAGTATTTT. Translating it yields CASSPSGSRFRGADTQYF. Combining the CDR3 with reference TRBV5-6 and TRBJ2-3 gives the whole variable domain DAGVTQSPTHLIKTRGQQVTLRCSPKSGHDTVSWYQQALGQGPQFIFQYYEEEERQRGNFPDRFSGHQFPNYSSELNVNALLLGDSALYLCASSPSGSRFRGADTQYFGPGTRLTVL.

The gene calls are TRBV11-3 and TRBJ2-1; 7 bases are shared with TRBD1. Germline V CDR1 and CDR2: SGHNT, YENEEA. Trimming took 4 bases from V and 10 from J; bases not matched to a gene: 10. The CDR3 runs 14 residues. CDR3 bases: TGTGCCAGCAGCTCCCGAGACAGGGTGGAGGAGCAGTTCTTC. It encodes CASSSRDRVEEQFF.

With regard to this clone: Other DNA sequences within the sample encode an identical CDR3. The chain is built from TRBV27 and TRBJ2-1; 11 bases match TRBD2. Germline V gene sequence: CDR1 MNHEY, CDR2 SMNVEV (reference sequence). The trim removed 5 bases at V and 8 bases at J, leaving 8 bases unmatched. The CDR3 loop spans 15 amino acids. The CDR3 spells CASSPGTSGRDEQFF. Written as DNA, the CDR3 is TGTGCCAGCAGTCCCGGGACTAGCGGAAGGGATGAGCAGTTCTTC.

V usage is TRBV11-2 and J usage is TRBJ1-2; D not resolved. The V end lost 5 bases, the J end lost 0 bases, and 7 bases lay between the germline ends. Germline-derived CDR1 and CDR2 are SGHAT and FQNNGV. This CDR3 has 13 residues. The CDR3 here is CASSGKANYGYTF. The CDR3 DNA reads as TGTGCCAGCAGCGGGAAGGCTAACTATGGCTACACCTTC.

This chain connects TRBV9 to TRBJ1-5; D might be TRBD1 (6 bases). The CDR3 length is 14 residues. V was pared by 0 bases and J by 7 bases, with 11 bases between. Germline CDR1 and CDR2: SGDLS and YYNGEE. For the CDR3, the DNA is TGTGCCAGCAGCGTAGGGGGCAGGGGCCAGCCCCAGCATTTT. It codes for CASSVGGRGQPQHF.

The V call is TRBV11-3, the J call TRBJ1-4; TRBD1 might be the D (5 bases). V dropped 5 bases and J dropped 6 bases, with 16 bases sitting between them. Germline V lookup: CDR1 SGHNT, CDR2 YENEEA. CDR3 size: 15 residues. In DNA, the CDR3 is TGTGCCAGCAGCGGGAGGGGCGTGCTCGATGAAAAACTGTTTTTT. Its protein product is CASSGRGVLDEKLFF.

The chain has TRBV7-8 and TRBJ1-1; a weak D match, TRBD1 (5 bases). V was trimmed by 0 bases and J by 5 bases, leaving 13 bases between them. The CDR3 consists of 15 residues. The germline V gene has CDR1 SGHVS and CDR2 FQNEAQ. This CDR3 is CASSLAPRVWTEAFF. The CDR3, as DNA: TGTGCCAGCAGCTTAGCGCCCAGGGTATGGACTGAAGCTTTCTTT.

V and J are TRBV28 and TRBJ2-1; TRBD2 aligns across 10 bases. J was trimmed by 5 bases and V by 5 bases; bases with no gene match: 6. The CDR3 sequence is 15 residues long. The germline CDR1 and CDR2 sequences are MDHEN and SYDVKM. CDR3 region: CASSKLAGIHNEQFF. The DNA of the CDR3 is TGTGCCAGCAGTAAACTAGCGGGGATCCACAATGAGCAGTTCTTC.

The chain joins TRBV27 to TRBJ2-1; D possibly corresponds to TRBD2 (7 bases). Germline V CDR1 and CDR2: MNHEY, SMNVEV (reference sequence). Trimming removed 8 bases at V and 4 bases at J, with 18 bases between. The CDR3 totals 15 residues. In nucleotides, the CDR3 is TGTGCCAGCGCTGCGCGGGGGCGGGTTTACAATGAGCAGTTCTTC. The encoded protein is CASAARGRVYNEQFF.

This CDR3 is CATSPLYSSYNEQFF. Written as DNA, the CDR3 is TGTGCCACCAGTCCGCTGTACTCGTCCTACAATGAGCAGTTCTTC. The rearrangement joins TRBV15 to TRBJ2-1; the D is unclear. The V and J ends lost 6 bases and 1 base respectively, with 13 bases between them. This CDR3 region has 15 residues. Germline loops: CDR1 LNHNV, CDR2 YYDKDF (reference sequence).

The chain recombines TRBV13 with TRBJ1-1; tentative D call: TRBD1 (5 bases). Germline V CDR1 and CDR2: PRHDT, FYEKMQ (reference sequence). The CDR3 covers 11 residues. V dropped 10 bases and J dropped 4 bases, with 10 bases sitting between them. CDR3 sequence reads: CATEGTTEAFF. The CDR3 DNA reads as TGTGCCACGGAGGGGACCACTGAAGCTTTCTTT.

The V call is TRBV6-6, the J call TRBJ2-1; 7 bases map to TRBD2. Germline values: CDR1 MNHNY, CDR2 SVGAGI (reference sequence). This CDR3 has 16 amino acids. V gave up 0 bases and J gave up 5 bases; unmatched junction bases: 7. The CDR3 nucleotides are TGTGCCAGCAGTTACTCCGGCGGGAGTGTCGACAATGAGCAGTTCTTC. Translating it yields CASSYSGGSVDNEQFF.

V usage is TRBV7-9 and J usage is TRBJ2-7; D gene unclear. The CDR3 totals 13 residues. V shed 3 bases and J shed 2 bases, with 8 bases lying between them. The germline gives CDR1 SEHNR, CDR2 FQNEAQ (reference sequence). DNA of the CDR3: TGTGCCAGCAGCTTTCTAGGACCCTACGAGCAGTACTTC. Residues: CASSFLGPYEQYF.

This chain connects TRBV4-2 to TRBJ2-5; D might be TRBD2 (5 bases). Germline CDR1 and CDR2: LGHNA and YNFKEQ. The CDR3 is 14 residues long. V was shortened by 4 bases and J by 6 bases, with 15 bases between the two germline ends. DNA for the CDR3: TGTGCCAGCAGCCCCGGGATAGCTGCACAGACCCAGTACTTC. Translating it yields CASSPGIAAQTQYF.

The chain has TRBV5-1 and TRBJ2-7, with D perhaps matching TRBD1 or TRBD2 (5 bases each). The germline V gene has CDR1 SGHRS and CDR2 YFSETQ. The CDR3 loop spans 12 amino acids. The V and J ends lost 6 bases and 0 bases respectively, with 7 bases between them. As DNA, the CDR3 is TGCGCCAGCATGGGGGTCTCCTACGAGCAGTACTTC. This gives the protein CASMGVSYEQYF.

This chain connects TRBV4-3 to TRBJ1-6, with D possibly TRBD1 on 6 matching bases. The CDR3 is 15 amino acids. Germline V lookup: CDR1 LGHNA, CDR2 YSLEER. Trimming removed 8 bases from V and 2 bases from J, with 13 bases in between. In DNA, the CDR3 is TGCGCCAGCCGGCTGACAGGCACCTATAATTCACCCCTCCACTTT. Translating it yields CASRLTGTYNSPLHF.

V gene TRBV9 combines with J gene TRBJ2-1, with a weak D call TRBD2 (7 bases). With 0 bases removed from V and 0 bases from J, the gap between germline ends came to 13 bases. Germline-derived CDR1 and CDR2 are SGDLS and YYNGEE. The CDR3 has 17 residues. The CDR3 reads CASSVVGGPSSYNEQFF. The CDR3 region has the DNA TGTGCCAGCAGCGTAGTCGGGGGGCCCAGCTCCTACAATGAGCAGTTCTTC.

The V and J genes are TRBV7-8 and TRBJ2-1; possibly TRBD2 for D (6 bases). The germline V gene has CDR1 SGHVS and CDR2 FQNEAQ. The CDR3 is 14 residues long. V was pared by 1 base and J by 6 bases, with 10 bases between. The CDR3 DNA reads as TGTGCCAGCAGCTTAGTTGGGGGGTTCAATGAGCAGTTCTTC. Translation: CASSLVGGFNEQFF.

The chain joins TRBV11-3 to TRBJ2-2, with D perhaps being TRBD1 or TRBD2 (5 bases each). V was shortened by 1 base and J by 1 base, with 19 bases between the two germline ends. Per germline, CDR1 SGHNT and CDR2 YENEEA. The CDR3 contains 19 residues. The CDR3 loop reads CASSLVLDGGQGNTGELFF. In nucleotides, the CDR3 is TGTGCCAGCAGCTTAGTACTGGACGGAGGTCAGGGGAACACCGGGGAGCTGTTTTTT.

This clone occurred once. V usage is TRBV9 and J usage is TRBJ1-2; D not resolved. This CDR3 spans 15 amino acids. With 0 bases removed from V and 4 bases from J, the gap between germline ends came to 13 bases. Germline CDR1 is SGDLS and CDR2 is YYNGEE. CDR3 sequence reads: CASSVALAGGYGYTF. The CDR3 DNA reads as TGTGCCAGCAGCGTAGCCCTTGCAGGCGGCTATGGCTACACCTTC.

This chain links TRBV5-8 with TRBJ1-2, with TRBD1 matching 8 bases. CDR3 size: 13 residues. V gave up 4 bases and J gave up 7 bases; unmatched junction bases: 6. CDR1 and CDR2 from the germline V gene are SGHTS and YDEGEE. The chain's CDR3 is CASSLQGASGYTF. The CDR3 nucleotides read TGTGCCAGCAGCCTCCAGGGGGCGAGTGGCTACACCTTC.

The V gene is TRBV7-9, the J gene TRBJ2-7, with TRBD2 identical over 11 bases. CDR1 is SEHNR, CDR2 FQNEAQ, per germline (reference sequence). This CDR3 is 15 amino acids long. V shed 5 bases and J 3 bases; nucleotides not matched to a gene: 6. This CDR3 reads CASSGRLAGGYEQYF. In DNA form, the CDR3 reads TGTGCCAGCAGCGGGCGGCTAGCGGGAGGCTACGAGCAGTACTTC.

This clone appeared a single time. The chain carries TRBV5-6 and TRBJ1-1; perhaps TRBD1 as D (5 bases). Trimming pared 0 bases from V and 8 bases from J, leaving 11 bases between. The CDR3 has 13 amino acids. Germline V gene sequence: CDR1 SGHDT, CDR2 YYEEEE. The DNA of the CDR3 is TGTGCCAGCAGCTTGGAGGGGACCTGGGAAGCTTTCTTT. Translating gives CASSLEGTWEAFF. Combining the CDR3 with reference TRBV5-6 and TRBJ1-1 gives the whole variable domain DAGVTQSPTHLIKTRGQQVTLRCSPKSGHDTVSWYQQALGQGPQFIFQYYEEEERQRGNFPDRFSGHQFPNYSSELNVNALLLGDSALYLCASSLEGTWEAFFGQGTRLTVV.

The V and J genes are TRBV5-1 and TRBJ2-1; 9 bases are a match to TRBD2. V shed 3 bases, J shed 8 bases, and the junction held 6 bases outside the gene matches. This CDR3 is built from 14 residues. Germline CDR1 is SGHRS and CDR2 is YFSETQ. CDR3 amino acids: CASSSGLAWDEQFF. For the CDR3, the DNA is TGCGCCAGCAGCTCAGGACTAGCGTGGGATGAGCAGTTCTTC.